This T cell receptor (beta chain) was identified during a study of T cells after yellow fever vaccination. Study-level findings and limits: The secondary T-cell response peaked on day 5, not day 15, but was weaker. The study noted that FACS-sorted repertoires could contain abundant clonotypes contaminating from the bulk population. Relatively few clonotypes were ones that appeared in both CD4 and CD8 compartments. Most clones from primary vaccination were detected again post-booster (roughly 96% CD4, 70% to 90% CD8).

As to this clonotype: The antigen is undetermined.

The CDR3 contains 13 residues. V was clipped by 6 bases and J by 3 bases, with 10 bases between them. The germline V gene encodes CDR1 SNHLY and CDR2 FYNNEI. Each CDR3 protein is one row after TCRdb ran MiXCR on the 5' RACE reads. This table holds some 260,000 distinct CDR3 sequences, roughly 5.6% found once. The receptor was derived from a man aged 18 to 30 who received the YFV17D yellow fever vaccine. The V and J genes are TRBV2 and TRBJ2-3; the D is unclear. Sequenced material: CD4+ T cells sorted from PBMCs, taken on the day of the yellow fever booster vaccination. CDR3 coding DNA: TGTGCCAGCAGAGGTTCAGCGACAGATACGCAGTATTTT. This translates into CASRGSATDTQYF.